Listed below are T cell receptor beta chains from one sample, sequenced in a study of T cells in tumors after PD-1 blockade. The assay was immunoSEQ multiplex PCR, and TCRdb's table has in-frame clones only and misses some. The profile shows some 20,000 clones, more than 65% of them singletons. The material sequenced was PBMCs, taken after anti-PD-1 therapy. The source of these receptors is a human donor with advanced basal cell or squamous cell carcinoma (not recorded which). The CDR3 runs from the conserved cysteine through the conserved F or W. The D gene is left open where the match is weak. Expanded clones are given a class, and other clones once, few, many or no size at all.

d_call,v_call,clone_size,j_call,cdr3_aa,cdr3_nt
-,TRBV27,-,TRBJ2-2,CASRPPGRIFSGELFF,TGTGCCAGCAGGCCCCCGGGACGGATCTTCTCCGGGGAGCTGTTTTTT
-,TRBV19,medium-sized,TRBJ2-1,CASSINSDRYNEQFF,TGTGCCAGTAGTATCAACTCTGACAGATACAATGAGCAGTTCTTC
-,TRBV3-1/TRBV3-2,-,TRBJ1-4,CASSPGAVTGEKLFF,TGTGCCAGCAGCCCAGGGGCAGTAACGGGGGAAAAACTGTTTTTT
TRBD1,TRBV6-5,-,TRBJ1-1,CASRVRQGNTEAFF,TGTGCCAGCAGAGTTAGACAGGGTAACACTGAAGCTTTCTTT
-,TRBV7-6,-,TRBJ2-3,CASSYGISSTDTQYF,TGTGCCAGCAGCTATGGGATTTCTAGCACAGATACGCAGTATTTT
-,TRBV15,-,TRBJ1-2,CATSREKEYVGYTF,TGTGCCACCAGCAGAGAGAAGGAGTATGTTGGCTACACCTTC
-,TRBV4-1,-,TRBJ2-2,CASSQGKGFATGELFF,TGCGCCAGCAGCCAAGGGAAGGGTTTTGCCACCGGGGAGCTGTTTTTT
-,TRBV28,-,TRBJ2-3,CASSTTFGPDTQYF,TGTGCCAGCAGTACAACGTTTGGGCCAGATACGCAGTATTTT
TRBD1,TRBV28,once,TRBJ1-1,CAIGQGATTEAFF,TGTGCCATAGGACAGGGGGCGACCACTGAAGCTTTCTTT
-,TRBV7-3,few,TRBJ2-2,CASSLSHSSGELFF,TGTGCCAGCAGCTTAAGCCATAGTAGCGGGGAGCTGTTTTTT
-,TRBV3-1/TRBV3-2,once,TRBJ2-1,CASSQRRDAQFF,TGTGCCAGCAGCCAGCGCCGGGACGCGCAGTTCTTC
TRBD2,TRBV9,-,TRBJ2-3,CASSAGLREMADTQYF,TGTGCCAGCAGCGCTGGGCTGCGGGAGATGGCAGATACGCAGTATTTT
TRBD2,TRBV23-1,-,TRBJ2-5,CASSKQLAGRRETQYF,TGCGCCAGCAGTAAACAACTAGCGGGGAGGCGTGAGACCCAGTACTTC
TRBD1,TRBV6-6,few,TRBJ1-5,CASIPGTGEQPQHF,TGTGCCAGCATCCCCGGGACAGGGGAACAGCCCCAGCATTTT
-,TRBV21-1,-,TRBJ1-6,CASSKRRDRGGNSPLHF,TGTGCCAGCAGCAAAAGAAGGGACAGGGGGGGTAATTCACCCCTCCACTTT
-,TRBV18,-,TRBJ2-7,CASSPEGNPYEQYF,TGTGCCAGCTCCCCAGAGGGAAACCCCTACGAGCAGTACTTC
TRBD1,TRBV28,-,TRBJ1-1,CASSLDRGAEAFF,TGTGCCAGCAGTTTAGACAGGGGGGCTGAAGCTTTCTTT
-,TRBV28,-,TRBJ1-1,CASSSMGEGTEAFF,TGTGCCAGCAGTTCCATGGGGGAGGGCACTGAAGCTTTCTTT
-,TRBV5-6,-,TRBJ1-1,CASSETENTEAFF,TGTGCCAGCAGCGAGACAGAGAACACTGAAGCTTTCTTT
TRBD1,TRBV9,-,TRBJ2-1,CASSMHTGQGWVRSYNEQFF,TGTGCCAGCAGCATGCACACGGGACAGGGTTGGGTACGCTCCTACAATGAGCAGTTCTTC
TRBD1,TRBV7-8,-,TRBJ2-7,CASSPGTGGPYEQYF,TGTGCCAGCAGCCCGGGGACAGGGGGGCCCTACGAGCAGTACTTC
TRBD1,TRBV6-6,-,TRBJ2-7,CASSYWQGASYEQYF,TGTGCCAGCAGTTACTGGCAGGGGGCCTCCTACGAGCAGTACTTC
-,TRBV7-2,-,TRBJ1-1,CASNLGGGTEAFF,TGTGCCAGCAACCTGGGGGGGGGCACTGAAGCTTTCTTT
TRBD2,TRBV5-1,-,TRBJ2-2,CASSREGGSGTGELFF,TGCGCCAGCAGCCGGGAGGGAGGTAGCGGCACCGGGGAGCTGTTTTTT
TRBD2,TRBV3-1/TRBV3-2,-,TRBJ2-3,CASSPRFSGGGDTQYF,TGTGCCAGCAGCCCTAGGTTCAGCGGGGGGGGAGATACGCAGTATTTT
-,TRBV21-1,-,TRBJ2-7,CASSRDAQGEQYF,TGTGCCAGCAGCAGAGATGCACAGGGCGAGCAGTACTTC
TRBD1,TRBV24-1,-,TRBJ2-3,CATRPGQGKNTDTQYF,TGTGCCACCAGGCCAGGACAGGGAAAAAACACAGATACGCAGTATTTT
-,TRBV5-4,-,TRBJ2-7,CASSLIPGFEQYF,TGTGCCAGCAGCTTGATTCCGGGGTTCGAGCAGTACTTC
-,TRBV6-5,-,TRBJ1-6,CASRISLGGSPLHF,TGTGCCAGCAGGATCAGCCTTGGTGGTTCACCCCTCCACTTT
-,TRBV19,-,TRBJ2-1,CASSPRWDEQFF,TGTGCCAGTAGCCCCCGATGGGATGAGCAGTTCTTC
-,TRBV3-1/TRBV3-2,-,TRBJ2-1,CASSDGESDRAFLHYNEQFF,TGTGCCAGCAGCGACGGTGAGAGCGACAGAGCTTTTCTCCACTACAATGAGCAGTTCTTC
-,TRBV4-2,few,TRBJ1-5,CASSQDLLQPQHF,TGTGCCAGCAGCCAAGATCTACTCCAGCCCCAGCATTTT
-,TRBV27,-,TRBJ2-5,CASGRVQETQYF,TGTGCCAGCGGACGGGTTCAAGAGACCCAGTACTTC
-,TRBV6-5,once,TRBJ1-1,CASTKTDMNTEAFF,TGTGCCAGCACCAAGACAGATATGAACACTGAAGCTTTCTTT
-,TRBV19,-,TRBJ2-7,CASSIGTGSSYEQYF,TGTGCCAGTAGTATAGGTACGGGTTCATCCTACGAGCAGTACTTC
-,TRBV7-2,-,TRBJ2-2,CASSSGHPANTGELFF,TGTGCCAGCAGCTCGGGACACCCCGCGAACACCGGGGAGCTGTTTTTT
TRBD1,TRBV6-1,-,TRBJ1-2,CASSEDPTGRGYTF,TGTGCCAGCAGTGAAGACCCGACAGGGCGCGGCTACACCTTC
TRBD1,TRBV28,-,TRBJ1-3,CASSFTKGAGGNTIYF,TGTGCCAGCAGTTTCACGAAGGGGGCAGGTGGAAACACCATATATTTT
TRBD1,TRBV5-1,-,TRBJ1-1,CASSLATTGAPPGEAFF,TGCGCCAGCAGCTTGGCCACAACAGGGGCACCGCCGGGTGAAGCTTTCTTT
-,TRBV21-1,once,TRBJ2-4,CASSQGRGVNKNIQYF,TGTGCCAGCAGCCAAGGACGGGGGGTGAACAAAAACATTCAGTACTTC
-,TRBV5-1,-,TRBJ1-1,CASSRESGRVTEAFF,TGCGCCAGCAGCCGCGAATCCGGGAGGGTCACTGAAGCTTTCTTT
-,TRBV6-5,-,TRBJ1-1,CASRPGLNTEAFF,TGTGCCAGTAGGCCGGGATTGAACACTGAAGCTTTCTTT
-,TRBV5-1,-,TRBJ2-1,CASSLERGRDFYNEQFF,TGCGCCAGCAGCTTGGAAAGGGGACGCGACTTCTACAATGAGCAGTTCTTC
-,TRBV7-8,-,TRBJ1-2,CASSLGSGAYGYTF,TGTGCCAGCAGCTTAGGTTCCGGGGCCTATGGCTACACCTTC
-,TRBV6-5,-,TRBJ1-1,CASSLGVGAHETEAFF,TGTGCCAGCAGTTTAGGGGTGGGGGCGCATGAAACTGAAGCTTTCTTT
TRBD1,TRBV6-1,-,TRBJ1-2,CASLQGDGYTF,TGTGCCAGCCTGCAGGGGGATGGCTACACCTTC
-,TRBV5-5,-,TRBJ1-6,CASSLYDKGFGSPLHF,TGTGCCAGCAGCTTGTATGATAAGGGGTTCGGTTCACCCCTCCACTTT
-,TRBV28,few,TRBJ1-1,CASSPNTNTEAFF,TGTGCCAGCAGCCCCAACACGAACACTGAAGCTTTCTTT
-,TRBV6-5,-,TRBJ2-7,CASTPTSSYEQYF,TGTGCCAGTACTCCCACCTCCTCCTACGAGCAGTACTTC
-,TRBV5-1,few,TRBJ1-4,CATRPGPTNEKLFF,TGCGCCACCAGACCCGGGCCAACTAATGAAAAACTGTTTTTT
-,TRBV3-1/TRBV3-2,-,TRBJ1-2,CASSGSGVKGYTF,TGTGCCAGCAGTGGCTCTGGGGTTAAGGGCTACACCTTC
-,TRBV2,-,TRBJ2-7,CASSEGGKVWYEQYF,TGTGCCAGCAGTGAAGGGGGTAAGGTCTGGTACGAGCAGTACTTC
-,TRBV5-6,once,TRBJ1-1,CASSLYAASNTEAFF,TGTGCCAGCAGCTTGTATGCCGCTTCGAACACTGAAGCTTTCTTT
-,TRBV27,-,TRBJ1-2,CASSFYRDYGYTF,TGTGCCAGCAGTTTTTACAGGGATTATGGCTACACCTTC